A selection of T cell receptor beta chains follows, all from one sample in a study of blood T cell repertoires in COVID-19. Produced via immunoSEQ multiplex PCR; TCRdb's table is partial and in-frame only. Here the sample spans tens of thousands of clones, 83% being singletons. The sequenced material came from peripheral blood. The source is a woman aged 80 or over with active or convalescent COVID-19. Each CDR3 is given without its conserved first and last residue. D genes are given only for firm matches.

v_call: TRBV19
d_call: TRBD1
cdr3_aa: ASSTGQARKLF

v_call: TRBV6-5
d_call: -
cdr3_aa: ASSYGADYEQY

v_call: TRBV14
d_call: -
cdr3_aa: ASSHETGNSPLH

v_call: TRBV7-3
d_call: TRBD1
cdr3_aa: ASSSRQGEKLF

v_call: TRBV19
d_call: -
cdr3_aa: ASQVGGSYSNQPQH

v_call: TRBV28
d_call: TRBD1
cdr3_aa: ASRGQGGINQPQH

v_call: TRBV9
d_call: TRBD2
cdr3_aa: ASSDLAGGEQY

v_call: TRBV5-6
d_call: TRBD1
cdr3_aa: ASSLGQGRSNQPQH

v_call: TRBV3-1/TRBV3-2
d_call: TRBD1
cdr3_aa: ASSQEISRDSYNSPLH

v_call: TRBV28
d_call: TRBD2
cdr3_aa: ASSILLASGRSWNEQF

v_call: TRBV19
d_call: -
cdr3_aa: ASSIGLRNEKLF